The entry below gives a single T cell receptor (beta chain) sequence along with its context. Its target antigen remains unknown. No base quality information exists; no much larger clone differs at one position. This sample was taken from a study of cytomegalovirus exposure and HLA in healthy donors (dated by TCRdb to 2015 to 2018). In the study overall: A later analysis indicated that the roughly 130 validation repertoires were generated on the platform also employed for the approximately 690 repertoires of the first cohort. The study was designed to test whether signatures of past pathogen exposure could be identified by cataloging public T cell receptors. Along with the roughly 700-subject first cohort, a separate validation cohort of approximately 110 different subjects was used. To predict cytomegalovirus infection status, the study combined high-throughput TCR immunosequencing, statistical association of individual TCRs with disease status, and machine learning. Points the paper makes about the study in general: In a later analysis, TCRs clustered in the first cohort were found to also tend to co-occur in the approximately 120 validation repertoires, with approximately 94% of cluster scores above 0. A later analysis lacked HLA typing for the validation cohort, so it scored co-occurrence in that cohort across all 110 or so repertoires. The classifier was reported to diagnose cytomegalovirus status with high specificity and sensitivity in both the original cohort and the validation cohort. The study gave a list of roughly 150 TCR beta chains associated with cytomegalovirus. Three of the identified cytomegalovirus-associated TCR beta chains were confirmed in vitro to be specific for cytomegalovirus antigens. According to the authors, the approach could potentially be generalized to other disease states and immunological phenotypes. Across donors, most TCR sequences were observed very rarely, whereas some public TCRs were present in many individuals.

Looking up the germline V gene yields CDR1 SGHTA and CDR2 FQGNSA. Reading from cysteine to phenylalanine, the CDR3 counts 14 amino acids. This entry keeps only the CDR3 DNA: 42 bases, framed from base 1. V was cut back by 1 base and J by 0 bases, leaving a gap of 6 bases between them. Donors formed part of the validation cohort, which comprised about 120 subjects and was distinct from the first cohort of several hundred subjects. To prepare the library, the immunoSEQ multiplex PCR assay was applied. Turning to the authors' computational methods: A statistical classification framework was developed to diagnose cytomegalovirus status using the catalog of TCR beta chain sequences. TCRdb provides this immuneACCESS table in a form limited to in-frame rearrangements. Some clones are lacking; in checked studies, under half of them reflect an unresolved V gene, and why the rest are absent is not known. V and J calls and clone size come straight from that table; D and trimming were deduced from the DNA. The sample data list some 140,000 clones, and roughly four fifths of these were observed just once. More than 1.4% of the sample lies in the top ten.

Material for sequencing was PBMCs. The rearrangement joined TRBV7-2 to TRBJ2-5, with the D gene call left open. The clonotype originates from a woman in her 30s in good health and CMV-seronegative. This receptor carries the CDR3 CASSLVRDQETQYF. The sequenced DNA is TGTGCCAGCAGCTTAGTTCGAGACCAAGAGACCCAGTACTTC.